This T cell receptor beta chain was captured by sequencing in a study of blood T cell repertoires in COVID-19. Study background: From the United States, Italy and Spain came samples of acute and convalescent COVID-19. T cells, B-cell-depleted T cells, or PBMCs provided the cDNA or gDNA that served as material.

Germline CDR1 SGHNT, CDR2 YYREEE (reference sequence). CDR3 length: 16 amino acids. V dropped 3 bases and J dropped 0 bases, with 15 bases sitting between them. In this sample, this clone turned up a few times. How the authors handled the data: Quantification of nucleated cells was approximated via reference gene primer amplification. Using immunoSEQ multiplex PCR, the repertoire was profiled, and TCRdb retains in-frame clones only, with some absent. V and J calls and clone size are given by that table; D and trimming were obtained from the DNA. The table lists under 200,000 clones, roughly 88% of them singletons.

Sequencing was carried out using peripheral blood. This TCR was recovered from an older woman with acute or convalescent COVID-19. The chain combines TRBV5-4 with TRBJ1-1; tentative D call: TRBD1 (6 bases). The CDR3 reads CASSSPGAGVNTEAFF. In nucleotides, the CDR3 is TGTGCCAGCAGCTCACCTGGGGCAGGGGTGAACACTGAAGCTTTCTTT. Full variable domain (remainder filled in from reference TRBV5-4 and TRBJ1-1): ETGVTQSPTHLIKTRGQQVTLRCSSQSGHNTVSWYQQALGQGPQFIFQYYREEENGRGNFPPRFSGLQFPNYSSELNVNALELDDSALYLCASSSPGAGVNTEAFFGQGTRLTVV.